Sequencing of this TCR beta chain was carried out in a study of T cells in Graves' hyperthyroidism and ophthalmopathy. Overall study results and limits: Model output signaled ophthalmopathy a median about seven months ahead of onset. Most expanded thyroid clonotypes above 0.001 recurred in blood.

Germline CDR1 is ENHRY and CDR2 is SYGVKD. This CDR3 is built from 16 residues. V lost 3 bases and J 3 bases, leaving 15 bases between the germline ends. This clonotype was observed at least ten times. What it binds is not known. Amplification of TCR beta CDR3 regions used RNA as the template. When the TCR CDR3 underwent first-round RT-PCR, the HTBI primer set was used. TCRdb used MiXCR to reprocess the multiplex PCR reads, holding one entry per CDR3 protein. In the table there are hundreds of thousands of distinct CDR3 sequences, roughly 15% of which are singletons. The V gene is TRBV10-3, the J gene TRBJ2-1; a possible D gene is TRBD2 (7 bases). The clonotype originates from a man between 18 and 29 years old with Graves' ophthalmopathy. Sequencing was carried out using blood. CDR3 in amino acids: CAISDQRGGGYNEQFF. CDR3 DNA sequence: TGTGCCATCAGTGATCAAAGGGGGGGCGGCTACAATGAGCAGTTCTTC.